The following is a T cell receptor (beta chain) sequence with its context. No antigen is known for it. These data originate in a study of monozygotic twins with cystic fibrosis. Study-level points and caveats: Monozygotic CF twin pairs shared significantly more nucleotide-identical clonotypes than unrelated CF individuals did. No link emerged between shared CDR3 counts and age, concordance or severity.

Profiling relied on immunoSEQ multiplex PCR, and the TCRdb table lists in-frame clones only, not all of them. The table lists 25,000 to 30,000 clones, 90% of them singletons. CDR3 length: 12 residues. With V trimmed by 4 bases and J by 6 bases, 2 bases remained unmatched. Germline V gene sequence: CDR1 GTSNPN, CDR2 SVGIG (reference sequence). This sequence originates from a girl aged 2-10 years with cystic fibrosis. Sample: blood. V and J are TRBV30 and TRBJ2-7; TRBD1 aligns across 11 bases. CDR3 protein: CAWTGQGGEQYF. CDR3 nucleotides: TGTGCCTGGACGGGACAGGGGGGCGAGCAGTACTTC.